A selection of T cell receptor beta chains follows, all from one sample in a study of blood T cells in healthy people across ages. A single record per CDR3 protein comes from TCRdb applying MiXCR to the 5' RACE reads. The sample records 800,000 to 1,300,000 distinct CDR3 sequences, under 30% being singletons. These data are also associated with another study on T cells of mothers and their children.

The sequencing sample was made of blood. The receptor source for this set is a girl aged 2 to 9 in good health. Both conserved end residues are part of each CDR3. Fields, in order: clone size, V gene, J gene, D gene, CDR3 length, CDR3 protein, CDR3 DNA. D genes are given only for firm matches. For some rows the clone size is stated as once, few or many, or as a class when expanded; others skip it.

few	TRBV12-3/TRBV12-4	TRBJ1-5	NA	15	CASSLLAGVSQPQHF	TGTGCCAGCAGTTTATTGGCAGGGGTAAGTCAGCCCCAGCATTTT
few	TRBV3-1	TRBJ2-1	TRBD2	15	CASSHGGGGPGEQFF	TGTGCCAGCAGCCACGGCGGCGGGGGGCCGGGTGAGCAGTTCTTC
NA	TRBV7-9	TRBJ2-3	NA	16	CASSFNVIGYTDTQYF	TGTGCCAGCAGCTTCAATGTTATAGGGTACACAGATACGCAGTATTTT
NA	TRBV5-1	TRBJ2-1	TRBD1	13	CASSFWTGDEQFF	TGCGCCAGCAGCTTCTGGACAGGAGATGAGCAGTTCTTC
NA	TRBV5-4	TRBJ2-7	TRBD2	16	CASSRAGGGYSYEQYF	TGTGCCAGCAGTCGAGCGGGAGGTGGGTACTCCTACGAGCAGTACTTC
NA	TRBV24-1	TRBJ2-3	NA	14	CATSMTSSTDTQYF	TGTGCCACCAGTATGACTTCTAGCACAGATACGCAGTATTTT
NA	TRBV15	TRBJ2-3	TRBD1	14	CATSRLSGGDTQYF	TGTGCCACCAGCAGACTCTCAGGGGGAGATACGCAGTATTTT
NA	TRBV10-3	TRBJ2-7	NA	16	CAISASVGLRVDEQYF	TGTGCCATCAGTGCCTCCGTAGGACTGCGAGTCGACGAGCAGTACTTC
few	TRBV6-2/TRBV6-3	TRBJ2-3	NA	15	CASSYSYSPTDTQYF	TGTGCCAGCAGTTATTCTTACAGTCCCACAGATACGCAGTATTTT
few	TRBV7-2	TRBJ2-3	TRBD2	17	CASSLETGGPSTDTQYF	TGTGCCAGCAGCTTAGAAACGGGAGGGCCTTCCACAGATACGCAGTATTTT
NA	TRBV4-2	TRBJ1-2	NA	12	CASSQRQDGYTF	TGTGCCAGCAGCCAACGACAGGATGGCTACACCTTC
NA	TRBV7-3	TRBJ2-2	NA	15	CASSLRREGTGELFF	TGTGCCAGCAGCTTAAGGAGGGAAGGTACCGGGGAGCTGTTTTTT
NA	TRBV7-2	TRBJ2-5	TRBD2	13	CASRDFGGETQYF	TGTGCCAGTCGGGACTTCGGGGGGGAGACCCAGTACTTC
NA	TRBV3-1	TRBJ1-5	NA	14	CASSQGVAGQPQHF	TGTGCCAGCAGCCAAGGAGTGGCCGGTCAGCCCCAGCATTTT
NA	TRBV12-5	TRBJ2-5	TRBD2	14	CASGLSGGRETQYF	TGTGCTAGTGGTTTGTCGGGAGGGCGGGAGACCCAGTACTTC
NA	TRBV11-3	TRBJ2-5	NA	12	CASSPGQGTQYF	TGTGCCAGCAGCCCGGGACAAGGGACCCAGTACTTC
NA	TRBV2	TRBJ2-5	NA	13	CASSVEAGETQYF	TGTGCCAGCAGTGTTGAGGCTGGCGAGACCCAGTACTTC
few	TRBV29-1	TRBJ2-1	TRBD2	15	CSVGPTSGVYNEQFF	TGCAGCGTTGGCCCCACTAGCGGGGTCTACAATGAGCAGTTCTTC
NA	TRBV10-1	TRBJ1-1	NA	13	CASSDTPNTEAFF	TGCGCCAGCAGTGATACCCCCAACACTGAAGCTTTCTTT
NA	TRBV18	TRBJ2-3	NA	16	CASSPPEMGSTDTQYF	TGTGCCAGCTCACCTCCAGAGATGGGTTCGACAGATACGCAGTATTTT
NA	TRBV29-1	TRBJ1-2	NA	14	CIPLKGVKSYGYTF	TGCATCCCATTAAAGGGGGTTAAGAGCTATGGCTACACCTTC
many	TRBV27	TRBJ2-2	NA	14	CASKFPALTGELFF	TGTGCCAGCAAGTTTCCAGCACTTACCGGGGAGCTGTTTTTT
many	TRBV7-2	TRBJ2-3	NA	14	CASSLEGGTDTQYF	TGTGCCAGCAGCTTAGAGGGGGGCACAGATACGCAGTATTTT
few	TRBV2	TRBJ2-5	TRBD2	16	CATEGGSGGPQETQYF	TGTGCCACAGAAGGTGGTAGCGGGGGACCGCAAGAGACCCAGTACTTC
few	TRBV3-1	TRBJ2-2	NA	14	CASSQDLITGELFF	TGTGCCAGCAGCCAAGATTTAATAACCGGGGAGCTGTTTTTT
NA	TRBV11-2	TRBJ2-5	NA	16	CASSLDPGGSQETQYF	TGTGCCAGCAGCTTAGATCCTGGGGGGAGCCAAGAGACCCAGTACTTC
NA	TRBV7-9	TRBJ1-5	NA	13	CASSPINNQPQHF	TGTGCCAGCAGCCCGATCAACAATCAGCCCCAGCATTTT
NA	TRBV13	TRBJ1-4	NA	15	CASSLTQSTNEKLFF	TGTGCCAGCAGCTTAACACAATCAACTAATGAAAAACTGTTTTTT
few	TRBV28	TRBJ2-1	NA	13	CASTLSKYNEQFF	TGTGCCAGCACATTATCTAAATACAATGAGCAGTTCTTC
NA	TRBV4-3	TRBJ1-6	NA	15	CASSQGFQGNSPLHF	TGCGCCAGCAGCCAAGGATTTCAGGGTAATTCACCCCTCCACTTT
NA	TRBV13	TRBJ2-1	TRBD2	16	CASSLEGTSVYNEQFF	TGTGCCAGCAGCTTAGAAGGGACTAGCGTCTACAATGAGCAGTTCTTC
few	TRBV12-3/TRBV12-4	TRBJ1-6	NA	15	CASKKGLEPDSPLHF	TGTGCCAGCAAAAAGGGACTCGAGCCCGATTCACCCCTCCACTTT
few	TRBV7-9	TRBJ1-1	NA	14	CASSFLNPDTEAFF	TGTGCCAGCAGCTTTCTCAACCCCGACACTGAAGCTTTCTTT
NA	TRBV20-1	TRBJ1-3	NA	14	CSASNREDGNTIYF	TGCAGTGCTAGCAACAGGGAAGATGGAAACACCATATATTTT
few	TRBV4-1	TRBJ2-1	NA	13	CASSQHQFNEQFF	TGCGCCAGCAGCCAACATCAGTTCAATGAGCAGTTCTTC
NA	TRBV6-5	TRBJ2-7	NA	17	CASSYAYPRPREDEQYF	TGTGCCAGCAGTTACGCTTACCCCCGCCCAAGGGAGGACGAGCAGTACTTC
NA	TRBV29-1	TRBJ2-3	NA	15	CSVGPGVGGTDAQYF	TGCAGCGTTGGTCCCGGGGTCGGGGGCACAGATGCGCAGTATTTT
few	TRBV7-9	TRBJ2-5	NA	16	CASSQTRSSVKGTQYF	TGTGCCAGCAGCCAGACCCGATCTAGCGTTAAAGGGACCCAGTACTTC
NA	TRBV6-1	TRBJ2-3	NA	14	CASSRGATPHTQYF	TGTGCCAGCAGTCGGGGGGCAACACCTCATACGCAGTATTTT
NA	TRBV4-3	TRBJ2-5	TRBD2	17	CASSQEAIAGGPETQYF	TGCGCCAGCAGCCAAGAAGCGATAGCGGGGGGGCCGGAGACCCAGTACTTC
NA	TRBV7-9	TRBJ1-2	NA	13	CASSFGESYGYTF	TGTGCCAGCAGCTTCGGGGAGTCCTATGGCTACACCTTC
many	TRBV11-2	TRBJ2-6	NA	18	CASSFGENLNSGANVLTF	TGTGCCAGCAGCTTCGGAGAAAACTTAAACTCTGGGGCCAACGTCCTGACTTTC
few	TRBV11-2	TRBJ2-7	NA	14	CASSFDSGSCEQYF	TGTGCCAGCAGCTTCGACAGTGGCTCCTGCGAGCAGTACTTC
few	TRBV29-1	TRBJ2-5	NA	12	CSVVWGPETQYF	TGCAGCGTTGTATGGGGGCCAGAGACCCAGTACTTC
few	TRBV5-6	TRBJ1-6	TRBD1	13	CASSPRGPTPLHF	TGTGCCAGCAGCCCCAGGGGGCCAACACCCCTCCACTTT
few	TRBV29-1	TRBJ1-2	NA	12	CSASPLTYGYTF	TGCAGCGCTTCACCCCTTACCTATGGCTACACCTTC
NA	TRBV28	TRBJ1-2	NA	14	CASSIAGTIYGYTF	TGTGCCAGCAGCATAGCCGGGACTATCTATGGCTACACCTTC
NA	TRBV12-3/TRBV12-4	TRBJ2-3	NA	14	CASSLSLSTDTQYF	TGTGCCAGCAGTTTAAGTTTAAGCACAGATACGCAGTATTTT
NA	TRBV4-3	TRBJ1-2	NA	14	CASSQVAGNRGYTF	TGCGCCAGCAGCCAAGTCGCAGGGAACCGAGGCTACACCTTC
NA	TRBV13	TRBJ2-2	NA	15	CASTLRGRNTGELFF	TGTGCCAGCACCCTGAGGGGAAGGAACACCGGGGAGCTGTTTTTT
few	TRBV29-1	TRBJ2-1	NA	13	CSAKPPLGNEQFF	TGCAGCGCAAAACCCCCTCTAGGCAATGAGCAGTTCTTC